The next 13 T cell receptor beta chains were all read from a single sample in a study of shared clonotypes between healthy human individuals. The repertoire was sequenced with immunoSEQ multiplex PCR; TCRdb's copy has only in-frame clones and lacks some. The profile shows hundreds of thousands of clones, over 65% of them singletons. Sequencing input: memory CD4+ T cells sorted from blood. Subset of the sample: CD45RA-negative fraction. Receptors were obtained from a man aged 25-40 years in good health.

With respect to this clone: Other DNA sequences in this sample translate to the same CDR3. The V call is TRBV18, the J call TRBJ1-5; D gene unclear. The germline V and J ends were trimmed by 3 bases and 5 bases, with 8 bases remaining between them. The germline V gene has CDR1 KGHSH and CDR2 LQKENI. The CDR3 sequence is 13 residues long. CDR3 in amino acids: CASSPLSDQPQHF. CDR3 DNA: TGTGCCAGCTCACCGCTCAGTGATCAGCCCCAGCATTTT.

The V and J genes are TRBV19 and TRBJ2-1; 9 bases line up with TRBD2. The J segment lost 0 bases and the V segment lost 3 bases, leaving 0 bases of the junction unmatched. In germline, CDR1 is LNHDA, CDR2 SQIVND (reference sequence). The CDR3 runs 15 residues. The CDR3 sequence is CASSMGLASYNEQFF. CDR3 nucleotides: TGTGCCAGTAGTATGGGACTAGCCTCCTACAATGAGCAGTTCTTC.

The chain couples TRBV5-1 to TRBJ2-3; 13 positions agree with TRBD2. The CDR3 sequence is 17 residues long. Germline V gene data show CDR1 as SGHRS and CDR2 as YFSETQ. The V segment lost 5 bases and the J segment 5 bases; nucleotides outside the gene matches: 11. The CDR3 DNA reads TGCGCCAGCAGTTCGGGACTAGCGGGAATCCTAGGAGATACGCAGTATTTT. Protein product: CASSSGLAGILGDTQYF.

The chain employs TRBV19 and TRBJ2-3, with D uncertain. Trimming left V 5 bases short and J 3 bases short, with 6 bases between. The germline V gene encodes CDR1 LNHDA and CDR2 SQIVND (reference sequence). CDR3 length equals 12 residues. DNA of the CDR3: TGTGCCAGTAGTGCGTTTACAGATACGCAGTATTTT. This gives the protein CASSAFTDTQYF.

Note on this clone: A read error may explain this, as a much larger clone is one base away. The CDR3: CAAVGVYEQYF. The CDR3 nucleotides read TGTGCCGCGGTGGGCGTCTACGAGCAGTACTTC. The chain has TRBV10-3 and TRBJ2-7; no definite D call. CDR3 length equals 11 residues. V lost 11 bases, J lost 3 bases, and 11 bases lay in between. CDR1 ENHRY and CDR2 SYGVKD come from the germline V gene.

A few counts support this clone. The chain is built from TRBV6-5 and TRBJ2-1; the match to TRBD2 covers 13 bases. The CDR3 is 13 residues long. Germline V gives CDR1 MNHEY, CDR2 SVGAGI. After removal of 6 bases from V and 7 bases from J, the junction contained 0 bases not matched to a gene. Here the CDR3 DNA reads TGTGCCAGCAGGACTAGCGGGAGGAATGAGCAGTTCTTC. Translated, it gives CASRTSGRNEQFF.

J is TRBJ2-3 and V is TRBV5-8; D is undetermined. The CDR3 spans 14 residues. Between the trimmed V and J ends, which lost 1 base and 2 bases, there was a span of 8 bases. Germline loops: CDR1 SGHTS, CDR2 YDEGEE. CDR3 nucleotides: TGTGCCAGCAGCTTGTATCGTGTCACAGATACGCAGTATTTT. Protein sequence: CASSLYRVTDTQYF.

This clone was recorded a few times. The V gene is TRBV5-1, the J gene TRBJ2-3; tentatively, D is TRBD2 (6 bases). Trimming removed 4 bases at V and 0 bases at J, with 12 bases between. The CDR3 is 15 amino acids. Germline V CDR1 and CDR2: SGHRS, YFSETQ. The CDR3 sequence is CASSDGTPSTDTQYF. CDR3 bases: TGCGCCAGCAGCGACGGGACTCCTAGCACAGATACGCAGTATTTT.

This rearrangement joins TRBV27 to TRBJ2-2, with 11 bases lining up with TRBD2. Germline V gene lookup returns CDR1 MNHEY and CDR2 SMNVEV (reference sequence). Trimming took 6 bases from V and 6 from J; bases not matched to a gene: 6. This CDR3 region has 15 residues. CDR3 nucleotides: TGTGCCAGCAGAAGGGGGACTAGCGGCGCCGGGGAGCTGTTTTTT. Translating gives CASRRGTSGAGELFF.

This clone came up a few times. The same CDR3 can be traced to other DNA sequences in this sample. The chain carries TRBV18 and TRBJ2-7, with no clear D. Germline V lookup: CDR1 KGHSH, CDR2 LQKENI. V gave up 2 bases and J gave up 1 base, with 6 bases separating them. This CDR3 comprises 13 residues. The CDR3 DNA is TGTGCCAGCTCACCAGGCGGATCCTACGAGCAGTACTTC. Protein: CASSPGGSYEQYF.

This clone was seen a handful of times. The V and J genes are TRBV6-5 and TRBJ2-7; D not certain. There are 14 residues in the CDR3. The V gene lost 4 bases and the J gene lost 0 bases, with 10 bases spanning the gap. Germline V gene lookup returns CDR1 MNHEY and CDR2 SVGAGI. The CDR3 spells CASSWSQSSYEQYF. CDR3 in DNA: TGTGCCAGCAGTTGGTCGCAGAGCTCCTACGAGCAGTACTTC.

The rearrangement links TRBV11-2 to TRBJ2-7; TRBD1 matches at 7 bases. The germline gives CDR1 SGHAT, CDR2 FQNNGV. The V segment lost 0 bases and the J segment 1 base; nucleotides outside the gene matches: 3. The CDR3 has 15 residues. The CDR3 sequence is CASSLDQDRSYEQYF. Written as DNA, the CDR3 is TGTGCCAGCAGCTTAGATCAGGACAGGTCCTACGAGCAGTACTTC.

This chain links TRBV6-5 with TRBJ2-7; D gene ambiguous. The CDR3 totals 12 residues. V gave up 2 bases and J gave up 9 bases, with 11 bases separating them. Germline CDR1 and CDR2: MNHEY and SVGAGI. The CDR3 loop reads CASSYPEVGQYF. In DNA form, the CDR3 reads TGTGCCAGCAGTTACCCTGAAGTCGGGCAGTACTTC.